This T cell receptor beta chain was found in a study of T cell repertoires in cytomegalovirus infection. Study overall: Recently identified HLA-C-restricted CMV epitopes were among the peptides used. It was the public TCR beta signatures that indicated both CMV infection and matching HLA type.

General study findings and limits: Dominant in the ex vivo response were TCR beta clonotypes restricted by HLA-C and specific for CMV. Cumulative frequency (of public TCR beta family members) identified carriers of CMV plus the relevant HLA.

This clonotype was found a few times. Its antigen is undetermined. TCRdb ran MiXCR on the reads and lists one entry per CDR3 protein. The sample yields about 830,000 distinct CDR3 sequences, approximately 29% seen once. Germline CDR1 MNHNS, CDR2 SASEGT. The CDR3 sequence is 15 residues long. Between the trimmed V and J ends, which lost 2 bases and 7 bases, there was a span of 12 bases. The sample consisted of cultured CD8+ T cells from PBMCs, taken from culture after CMV antigen stimulation. The sequence was collected from a human donor in good health (CMV status not recorded). Some clones in this sample may be carry-over from other donors' samples. The V gene is TRBV6-1, the J gene TRBJ1-6; D remains ambiguous. Here the CDR3 DNA reads TGTGCCAGCAGTGAACAGGCAGTCCCAAATTCACCCCTCCACTTT. Translated, it gives CASSEQAVPNSPLHF.